The 29 T cell receptor beta chains in this list originate from one sample, sequenced in a study of blood T cell repertoires in COVID-19. Using immunoSEQ multiplex PCR, the repertoire was profiled, and TCRdb retains in-frame clones only, with some absent. The repertoire includes approximately 58,000 clones, 75% to 90% of them detected once, and roughly 30% sits in the top ten. The sequenced sample consisted of peripheral blood. All receptors come from a man in his sixties with COVID-19, enrolled during active disease.

Of note for this clone: Other DNA sequences in the sample encode the same CDR3. The rearrangement links TRBV6-5 to TRBJ2-1; D gene unclear. Germline-derived CDR1 and CDR2 are MNHEY and SVGAGI. Trimming stripped 6 bases from V and 5 bases from J, with 11 bases between. The CDR3 is 13 amino acids. CDR3 sequence (DNA): TGTGCCAGCAGAAGTCTGGCAGACAATGAGCAGTTCTTC. Translation gives CASRSLADNEQFF.

This chain links TRBV15 with TRBJ2-5, with 8 bases lining up with TRBD2. After removal of 2 bases from V and 5 bases from J, the junction contained 13 bases not matched to a gene. Germline V CDR1 and CDR2: LNHNV, YYDKDF (reference sequence). CDR3 length: 17 amino acids. The CDR3 is CATSRSPPGGVGETQYF. The CDR3 nucleotides are TGTGCCACCAGCAGATCCCCCCCGGGGGGGGTCGGGGAGACCCAGTACTTC.

The chain uses TRBV7-2 and TRBJ1-6, with D uncertain. The germline V gene encodes CDR1 SGHTA and CDR2 FQGNSA. The V end was cut by 5 bases, the J end by 6 bases, with 14 bases between. The CDR3 spans 15 residues. In DNA, the CDR3 is TGTGCCAGCAGCCCCCGGGTCGGATCTAATTCACCCCTCCACTTT. It yields the protein CASSPRVGSNSPLHF.

The chain carries TRBV9 and TRBJ2-3; 7 nucleotides match TRBD2. The junction had 25 bases not matched to a gene; V was cut back by 4 bases and J by 5 bases. The CDR3 length is 20 residues. From germline, CDR1 is SGDLS and CDR2 YYNGEE. DNA for the CDR3: TGTGCCAGCAGCCCCCTGCCCTCTGCGGGGGTGAGTTTGGGGAAAGATACGCAGTATTTT. Translated: CASSPLPSAGVSLGKDTQYF.

The chain has TRBV3-1 (or the pseudogene TRBV3-2) and TRBJ2-7, with no clear D. The CDR3 runs 14 residues. The germline gives CDR1 LGHDT, CDR2 YNNKEL (reference sequence). V gave up 0 bases and J gave up 2 bases, with 8 bases separating them. CDR3 sequence (DNA): TGTGCCAGCAGCCAAGATCTTACAACCTACGAGCAGTACTTC. The encoded protein is CASSQDLTTYEQYF.

The chain links TRBV19 to TRBJ2-7; D is undetermined. V was trimmed by 4 bases and J by 2 bases, leaving 3 bases between them. The CDR3 contains 11 residues. Germline assignment: CDR1 LNHDA and CDR2 SQIVND (reference sequence). The DNA of the CDR3 is TGTGCCAGTAGTACCGCCTACGAGCAGTACTTC. Translating it yields CASSTAYEQYF.

The rearrangement joins TRBV19 to TRBJ1-1; a weak D match, TRBD1 (6 bases). Germline V gene sequence: CDR1 LNHDA, CDR2 SQIVND (reference sequence). Between the trimmed V and J ends, which lost 5 bases and 1 base, there was a span of 14 bases. The length of the CDR3 is 15 residues. CDR3 in DNA: TGTGCCAGTAGTCAAGTCCAGGGGCCGAACACTGAAGCTTTCTTT. Its translation: CASSQVQGPNTEAFF.

V and J are TRBV5-1 and TRBJ2-7, with 7 bases aligning to TRBD1. The CDR3 consists of 15 residues. The V segment lost 0 bases and the J segment 2 bases; nucleotides outside the gene matches: 5. From germline, CDR1 is SGHRS and CDR2 YFSETQ. The CDR3 DNA is TGCGCCAGCAGCTTGGGCTCGACAGGGACCTACGAGCAGTACTTC. As protein: CASSLGSTGTYEQYF.

The V gene is TRBV5-1, the J gene TRBJ1-3; D perhaps matches TRBD1 (5 bases). CDR1 and CDR2 from the germline V gene are SGHRS and YFSETQ. The germline V and J ends were trimmed by 0 bases and 0 bases, with 13 bases remaining between them. The CDR3 covers 17 residues. CDR3 amino acids: CASSLVDTGASGNTIYF. The CDR3 region has the DNA TGCGCCAGCAGCTTGGTCGACACAGGTGCCTCTGGAAACACCATATATTTT.

The chain carries TRBV6-4 and TRBJ2-1, with 7 bases identical to TRBD2. The CDR3 is 16 residues long. Germline CDR1 is MRHNA and CDR2 is SNTAGT. V gave up 0 bases and J gave up 6 bases; unmatched junction bases: 8. CDR3 nucleotide sequence: TGTGCCAGCAGTGACTCCTCTCCACGGACTAGCAATGAGCAGTTCTTC. Translating gives CASSDSSPRTSNEQFF.

The V call is TRBV27, the J call TRBJ1-6; D is unresolved. The CDR3 consists of 15 residues. V gave up 5 bases and J gave up 0 bases, with 8 bases separating them. From germline, CDR1 is MNHEY and CDR2 SMNVEV (reference sequence). The CDR3 region has the DNA TGTGCCAGCAGTATACAGAGCTCCTATAATTCACCCCTCCACTTT. It is translated as CASSIQSSYNSPLHF.

This chain connects TRBV19 to TRBJ1-2, with 8 bases identical to TRBD1. V lost 9 bases and J lost 6; bases outside the gene matches: 6. Germline CDR1 and CDR2: LNHDA and SQIVND (reference sequence). This CDR3 comprises 12 residues. DNA of the CDR3: TGTGCCAGCTCGGACAGGGCAGATGGCTACACCTTC. Its translation is CASSDRADGYTF.

This clone was detected only a few times. This chain links TRBV9 with TRBJ1-1, with D unclear. The CDR3 loop spans 14 amino acids. The V gene lost 0 bases and the J gene lost 1 base, with 7 bases spanning the gap. Germline V gene lookup returns CDR1 SGDLS and CDR2 YYNGEE. The CDR3 here is CASSVEAQNTEAFF. In DNA form, the CDR3 reads TGTGCCAGCAGCGTAGAAGCTCAGAACACTGAAGCTTTCTTT.

This chain connects TRBV7-9 to TRBJ2-1; D remains unclear. V dropped 8 bases and J dropped 5 bases, with 13 bases sitting between them. The CDR3 is 13 residues long. The germline gives CDR1 SEHNR, CDR2 FQNEAQ (reference sequence). In nucleotides, the CDR3 is TGTGCCAGCTTCGGGTTTCGGCACAATGAGCAGTTCTTC. It yields the protein CASFGFRHNEQFF.

This clone was recorded once. The rearrangement joins TRBV19 to TRBJ1-2; tentatively, D is TRBD1 (5 bases). CDR3 length: 15 residues. Looked up from germline, CDR1 is LNHDA and CDR2 is SQIVND (reference sequence). Trimming cost V 10 bases and J 2 bases, with 20 bases left between them. For the CDR3, the DNA is TGTGCCACCGGGGGAACAGCAACAGGAAACTATGGCTACACCTTC. It yields the protein CATGGTATGNYGYTF.

The rearrangement joins TRBV7-9 to TRBJ2-7; no clear D. CDR1 and CDR2 from the germline V gene are SEHNR and FQNEAQ (reference sequence). The CDR3 spans 12 residues. The germline V and J ends were trimmed by 11 bases and 1 base, with 12 bases remaining between them. CDR3 protein: CALGDGSYEQYF. CDR3 nucleotides: TGTGCCTTGGGCGACGGTTCCTACGAGCAGTACTTC.

Only a few counts were recorded for this clone. V usage is TRBV3-1 (or the pseudogene TRBV3-2) and J usage is TRBJ2-3; D is ambiguous. The CDR3 is made up of 13 amino acids. Germline loops: CDR1 LGHDT, CDR2 YNNKEL (reference sequence). The V and J ends lost 2 bases and 4 bases respectively, with 7 bases between them. The CDR3 DNA is TGTGCCAGCAGCCAATTTGCGCCAGATACGCAGTATTTT. Translation: CASSQFAPDTQYF.

This clone has only one observation. V gene TRBV5-8 combines with J gene TRBJ2-1; a possible D gene is TRBD2 (6 bases). This CDR3 is 15 amino acids long. Between the trimmed V and J ends, which lost 0 bases and 2 bases, there was a span of 9 bases. Germline assignment: CDR1 SGHTS and CDR2 YDEGEE. The CDR3 is CASSLGREAYNEQFF. CDR3 sequence (DNA): TGTGCCAGCAGCTTGGGCAGGGAGGCCTACAATGAGCAGTTCTTC.

The V gene is TRBV19, the J gene TRBJ2-7; TRBD1 matches at 10 bases. Trimming at V came to 3 bases and at J to 2 bases, leaving 10 bases not matched to a gene. Germline V lookup: CDR1 LNHDA, CDR2 SQIVND (reference sequence). CDR3 length: 17 residues. CDR3 DNA: TGTGCCAGTAGTATCCCCCGGGACAGGGGTTTAGCCTACGAGCAGTACTTC. It yields the protein CASSIPRDRGLAYEQYF.

The J gene is TRBJ2-7, the V gene TRBV7-9, with 7 bases identical to TRBD1. The CDR3 has 15 residues. CDR1 SEHNR and CDR2 FQNEAQ come from the germline V gene (reference sequence). V was clipped by 4 bases and J by 0 bases; unmatched bases: 6. This chain's CDR3 is CASSSQGSRSYEQYF. The CDR3 DNA follows: TGTGCCAGCAGCTCACAGGGGTCCCGCTCCTACGAGCAGTACTTC. The full variable domain, in which reference TRBV7-9 and TRBJ2-7 provide the parts outside the CDR3, is DTGVSQNPRHKITKRGQNVTFRCDPISEHNRLYWYRQTLGQGPEFLTYFQNEAQLEKSRLLSDRFSAERPKGSFSTLEIQRTEQGDSAMYLCASSSQGSRSYEQYFGPGTRLTVT.

V and J are TRBV3-1 (or the pseudogene TRBV3-2) and TRBJ2-5; TRBD2 aligns across 13 bases. Looked up from germline, CDR1 is LGHDT and CDR2 is YNNKEL (reference sequence). The CDR3 has 16 amino acids. V lost 4 bases, J lost 2 bases, and 4 bases stayed unmatched. The CDR3 coding sequence is TGTGCCAGCAGCCGAGGACTAGCGGGGGAGCAAGAGACCCAGTACTTC. Residues: CASSRGLAGEQETQYF.

V gene TRBV7-3 combines with J gene TRBJ2-7; maybe TRBD1 (6 bases). The germline gives CDR1 SGHTA, CDR2 FQGTGA. Trimming pared 4 bases from V and 6 bases from J, leaving 19 bases between. This CDR3 is 15 amino acids long. The CDR3 DNA reads as TGTGCCAGCAGCTCCGACGCCGGGACAACAGTCGAGCAGTACTTC. Protein: CASSSDAGTTVEQYF. The entire variable domain, with the rest obtained from reference TRBV7-3 and TRBJ2-7, is as follows: GAGVSQTPSNKVTEKGKYVELRCDPISGHTALYWYRQSLGQGPEFLIYFQGTGAADDSGLPNDRFFAVRPEGSVSTLKIQRTERGDSAVYLCASSSDAGTTVEQYFGPGTRLTVT.

The chain recombines TRBV4-1 with TRBJ2-3; 11 bases match TRBD2. Germline loops: CDR1 MGHRA, CDR2 YSYEKL. The junction had 1 base not matched to a gene; V was cut back by 4 bases and J by 4 bases. CDR3 length equals 14 residues. Written as DNA, the CDR3 is TGCGCCAGCAGCCTAGCGGGAGGGCCAGATACGCAGTATTTT. Its translation: CASSLAGGPDTQYF.

CDR3 protein: CASSFGLISYNEQFF. In nucleotides, the CDR3 is TGTGCCAGCAGTTTCGGACTCATCTCCTACAATGAGCAGTTCTTC. This chain connects TRBV27 to TRBJ2-1; D is possibly TRBD2 (5 bases). V lost 3 bases and J 0 bases, leaving 9 bases between the germline ends. Germline CDR1 MNHEY, CDR2 SMNVEV (reference sequence). This CDR3 is 15 amino acids long.

This chain uses TRBV10-1 with TRBJ1-2; 9 bases are shared with TRBD1. The CDR3 loop spans 14 amino acids. With 6 bases clipped from V and 8 bases from J, the junction kept 10 bases outside the gene matches. Germline loops: CDR1 WNHNN, CDR2 SYGVQD (reference sequence). In DNA form, the CDR3 reads TGCGCCAGCAGCCCCGGGACAGGGCAATTCGGCTACACCTTC. Translating it yields CASSPGTGQFGYTF.

This clone has a handful of counts. DNA of the CDR3: TGTGCCAGCAGCGAGGGACAGCGACTGAACACTGAAGCTTTCTTT. Translation gives CASSEGQRLNTEAFF. V and J are TRBV9 and TRBJ1-1; TRBD1 aligns across 7 bases. The CDR3 sequence is 15 residues long. The V segment lost 3 bases and the J segment 0 bases; nucleotides outside the gene matches: 5. Germline assignment: CDR1 SGDLS and CDR2 YYNGEE.

The CDR3 coding sequence is TGTGCCAGCAGCCCCTTGGGAGTGGGAAAAGAGACCCAGTACTTC. The encoded protein is CASSPLGVGKETQYF. This sequence joins TRBV14 and TRBJ2-5; possible D gene TRBD2, 5 bases. The CDR3 sequence is 15 residues long. Germline V CDR1 and CDR2: SGHDN, FVKESK. V lost 4 bases and J 3 bases, leaving 15 bases between the germline ends.

This chain connects TRBV7-2 to TRBJ2-2; 8 bases agree with TRBD2. The CDR3 loop spans 15 amino acids. With 3 bases clipped from V and 1 base from J, the junction kept 1 base outside the gene matches. CDR1 and CDR2 from the germline V gene are SGHTA and FQGNSA. The CDR3 is CASSFSGVNTGELFF. CDR3 sequence (DNA): TGTGCCAGCAGCTTTAGCGGGGTGAACACCGGGGAGCTGTTTTTT.

The V and J genes are TRBV3-1 (or the pseudogene TRBV3-2) and TRBJ1-4, with D uncertain. The CDR3 is 15 residues long. With 2 bases removed from V and 8 bases from J, the gap between germline ends came to 15 bases. The germline gives CDR1 LGHDT, CDR2 YNNKEL (reference sequence). CDR3 amino acids: CASSQKGKLEEKLFF. The CDR3 DNA is TGTGCCAGCAGCCAAAAAGGCAAATTGGAGGAAAAACTGTTTTTT.